This note documents a single T cell receptor beta chain sequence. Its antigen is as yet unknown. This record comes from a study of cytomegalovirus exposure and HLA in healthy donors. Study-level points and caveats: Diagnosis of cytomegalovirus status made by the classifier reportedly showed high specificity and sensitivity. Rarity marked most TCR sequences, yet some public TCRs occurred in many donors.

Clones were sequenced by immunoSEQ multiplex PCR, and TCRdb holds only the in-frame ones, with some missing. This table has just under 75,000 clones, around 94% appearing once. CDR3 size: 15 residues. The germline V and J ends were trimmed by 6 bases and 3 bases, with 15 bases remaining between them. Germline CDR1 and CDR2: KGHSH and LQKENI. This sequence joins TRBV18 and TRBJ1-3; D remains unclear. The source is a woman younger than 35 in good health and CMV-seropositive. The specimen was PBMCs. The CDR3: CASSPGGPGGNTIYF. The CDR3 nucleotides read TGTGCCAGCTCTCCGGGCGGGCCAGGTGGAAACACCATATATTTT.